This T cell receptor beta chain was retrieved from a study of cytomegalovirus exposure and HLA in healthy donors. Overall study findings and caveats: Associated with cytomegalovirus, according to the listing, were some 180 TCR beta chains. According to a later analysis, most TCR beta chains associated with CMV appeared HLA-restricted. For TCR beta chains, V- and J-gene trimming was later linked to a missense DCLRE1C variant. Earlier analysis looked at TCR beta V segments, and most were productive about 87% or about 30% of the time.

The V gene's germline CDR1 is SGHDN and CDR2 FVKESK. The junction had 7 bases not matched to a gene; V was cut back by 0 bases and J by 5 bases. The CDR3 has 15 residues. In the PCR, 60 Vbeta and 13 Jbeta primers were used. The data were produced by immunoSEQ multiplex PCR, yet TCRdb's version contains in-frame clones alone and is incomplete. The sample has about 110,000 clones; around four fifths are singletons. Concerning this clone itself: Its antigen is currently unknown.

The chain joins TRBV14 to TRBJ2-7; the match to TRBD2 covers 7 bases. This TCR came from a man aged 25 to 40 in good health and CMV-seropositive. The specimen was PBMCs. The CDR3 reads CASSQDRTRTNEQYF. DNA of the CDR3: TGTGCCAGCAGCCAAGACCGGACTAGGACTAACGAGCAGTACTTC.